A single sample is the source of the 2 T cell receptor beta chains below, sequenced in a study of cytomegalovirus exposure and HLA in healthy donors. Both 60 Vbeta primers and 13 Jbeta primers went into the PCR. Some clones are missing from TCRdb's copy, which holds only in-frame ones; the method was immunoSEQ multiplex PCR. Seen here are approximately 190,000 clones, 80% to 85% observed once, and the top ten hold more than 6%. Input material: PBMCs. Receptor source: a man between 35 and 55 years old in good health and CMV-seropositive.

This chain uses TRBV12-5 with TRBJ2-5, with D possibly matching TRBD1 (6 bases). Trimming cost V 2 bases and J 1 base, with 11 bases left between them. CDR1 is LGHNT, CDR2 FRNRAP, per germline. The CDR3 runs to 15 residues. As DNA, the CDR3 is TGTGCTAGTGGTTTGTCCGACAGGCCCCAAGAGACCCAGTACTTC. It encodes CASGLSDRPQETQYF.

The J gene is TRBJ2-3, the V gene TRBV18; 10 bases agree with TRBD2. Germline CDR1 reads KGHSH; CDR2 reads LQKENI. CDR3 length: 17 residues. Losses at the gene ends were 3 bases for V and 2 bases for J; bases not matched to a gene: 8. The CDR3 DNA follows: TGTGCCAGCTCACCTCTAGGGCTAGCGGGGGACACAGATACGCAGTATTTT. Translating it yields CASSPLGLAGDTDTQYF.